This T cell receptor (beta chain) is drawn from a study of blood T cell repertoires in COVID-19. Study-wide background: The cDNA or gDNA used as material had been derived from T cells, B-cell-depleted T cells, or PBMCs.

V lost 10 bases and J lost 0; bases outside the gene matches: 6. The germline V gene encodes CDR1 ENHRY and CDR2 SYGVKD. The CDR3 contains 15 residues. The protocol was immunoSEQ multiplex PCR, while the TCRdb copy is restricted to in-frame clones and leaves out a portion. The sample records some 400,000 clones, about 89% being singletons. The gene calls are TRBV10-3 and TRBJ1-3, with 10 nucleotides matching TRBD1. The receptor comes from a woman between 40 and 55 years old who had been exposed to COVID-19. Source material: PBMCs or T cells enriched from blood (not recorded which). CDR3 sequence reads: CASGTGDFSGNTIYF. Here the CDR3 DNA reads TGTGCCAGTGGGACAGGGGATTTCTCTGGAAACACCATATATTTT.